One sample yielded the 20 T cell receptor beta chains listed below, sequenced in a study of cytomegalovirus exposure and HLA in healthy donors. Produced via immunoSEQ multiplex PCR; TCRdb's table is partial and in-frame only. The data contain over 200,000 clones, around 86% of them singletons. Sequenced input: PBMCs. These receptors were taken from a young woman in good health and CMV-seropositive.

The chain couples TRBV9 to TRBJ1-1; tentatively, D is TRBD1 (5 bases). Germline CDR1 SGDLS, CDR2 YYNGEE. The germline V and J ends were trimmed by 4 bases and 3 bases, with 13 bases remaining between them. The CDR3 covers 14 residues. The CDR3 bases are TGTGCCAGCAGCAAACCGCCGGGGGACACTGAAGCTTTCTTT. Translated: CASSKPPGDTEAFF.

The genes are TRBV2 and TRBJ2-7; 14 nucleotides align to TRBD2. The trim removed 6 bases at V and 6 bases at J, leaving 7 bases unmatched. The CDR3 contains 15 residues. Germline CDR1 SNHLY, CDR2 FYNNEI. CDR3 coding DNA: TGTGCCAGCAGGGGGACTAGCGGGAGTTCCGGCGAGCAGTACTTC. It is translated as CASRGTSGSSGEQYF.

The chain carries TRBV27 and TRBJ1-2; 9 nucleotides align to TRBD1. V lost 10 bases and J lost 8; bases outside the gene matches: 11. Germline V CDR1 and CDR2: MNHEY, SMNVEV (reference sequence). The CDR3 is 13 amino acids. CDR3 region: CANRDRAYGGYTF. CDR3 nucleotide sequence: TGTGCCAACCGGGACAGGGCCTATGGGGGCTACACCTTC.

J is TRBJ2-3 and V is TRBV6-1; D perhaps matches TRBD2 (5 bases). Trimming cost V 6 bases and J 3 bases, with 16 bases left between them. This CDR3 is built from 15 residues. Germline lookup yields CDR1 MNHNS and CDR2 SASEGT. CDR3 nucleotide sequence: TGTGCCAGCAGCTACAGCGGACGGAAAACAGATACGCAGTATTTT. It specifies CASSYSGRKTDTQYF.

The chain employs TRBV7-8 and TRBJ2-3; 8 positions agree with TRBD2. The CDR3 totals 15 residues. Germline V gene sequence: CDR1 SGHVS, CDR2 FQNEAQ. The junction had 6 bases not matched to a gene; V was cut back by 5 bases and J by 2 bases. CDR3 loop: CASSTRGGSTDTQYF. CDR3 sequence (DNA): TGTGCCAGCAGCACTCGGGGGGGATCCACAGATACGCAGTATTTT.

This chain links TRBV18 with TRBJ2-2, with 14 bases matching TRBD2. The CDR3 consists of 18 residues. Germline CDR1 KGHSH, CDR2 LQKENI. V lost 1 base and J lost 7; bases outside the gene matches: 8. CDR3 nucleotides: TGTGCCAGCTCACCACTATCGACTAGCGGGAGGGCCGACGGGGAGCTGTTTTTT. The encoded protein is CASSPLSTSGRADGELFF.

The rearrangement uses TRBV9 and TRBJ1-1; D is undetermined. CDR1 SGDLS and CDR2 YYNGEE come from the germline V gene. Trimming stripped 0 bases from V and 0 bases from J, with 9 bases between. The CDR3 extends over 15 amino acids. CDR3 bases: TGTGCCAGCAGCGTAGAGCCACCTCTGAACACTGAAGCTTTCTTT. Protein sequence: CASSVEPPLNTEAFF. Combining the CDR3 with reference TRBV9 and TRBJ1-1 gives the whole variable domain DSGVTQTPKHLITATGQRVTLRCSPRSGDLSVYWYQQSLDQGLQFLIQYYNGEERAKGNILERFSAQQFPDLHSELNLSSLELGDSALYFCASSVEPPLNTEAFFGQGTRLTVV.

The chain couples TRBV6-6 to TRBJ2-5; TRBD1 is a possible D gene (5 bases). The germline V gene encodes CDR1 MNHNY and CDR2 SVGAGI (reference sequence). V was pared by 6 bases and J by 2 bases, with 10 bases between. This CDR3 comprises 13 residues. CDR3 loop: CASRRQIQETQYF. The CDR3 DNA follows: TGTGCCAGCAGGAGACAGATACAAGAGACCCAGTACTTC.

This chain joins TRBV4-1 and TRBJ1-1; TRBD1 matches at 7 bases. Trimming at V came to 3 bases and at J to 1 base, leaving 2 bases not matched to a gene. Germline V gives CDR1 MGHRA, CDR2 YSYEKL. CDR3 size: 14 residues. The CDR3 reads CASSHRQGNTEAFF. CDR3 DNA: TGCGCCAGCAGCCACCGACAGGGGAACACTGAAGCTTTCTTT.

The chain employs TRBV7-9 and TRBJ1-2; TRBD1 matches at 9 bases. Germline CDR1 and CDR2: SEHNR and FQNEAQ (reference sequence). The ends lost 5 bases at V and 8 bases at J; junction bases unmatched: 9. The CDR3 runs to 14 residues. CDR3 nucleotide sequence: TGTGCCAGCAGCGGGACAGGGTCGCTGGGAGGCTACACCTTC. It translates to CASSGTGSLGGYTF.

This chain joins TRBV6-5 and TRBJ1-1; D is uncertain. V shed 5 bases and J shed 4 bases, with 17 bases lying between them. This CDR3 is built from 15 residues. Germline CDR1 MNHEY, CDR2 SVGAGI. CDR3 protein: CASSTGSPWSTEAFF. The CDR3 DNA reads TGTGCCAGCAGTACCGGGTCCCCATGGAGCACTGAAGCTTTCTTT.

V is TRBV28 and J is TRBJ2-7; no firm D call. V was trimmed by 6 bases and J by 3 bases, leaving 15 bases between them. Germline V lookup: CDR1 MDHEN, CDR2 SYDVKM. The length of the CDR3 is 14 residues. The CDR3 nucleotides are TGTGCCAGCAGCACCCTGGGCCCGCGCTACGAGCAGTACTTC. This encodes CASSTLGPRYEQYF.

In DNA, the CDR3 is TGTGCCAGCAGCTTATCAGAGGGCGGCATCCCGCCCCAGCATTTT. This gives the protein CASSLSEGGIPPQHF. The chain joins TRBV7-9 to TRBJ1-5; no clear D gene. Germline CDR1 SEHNR, CDR2 FQNEAQ (reference sequence). CDR3 length equals 15 residues. The V and J ends lost 2 bases and 9 bases respectively, with 17 bases between them.

V gene TRBV28 combines with J gene TRBJ1-5, with TRBD1 identical over 8 bases. CDR1 is MDHEN and CDR2 is SYDVKM in the germline V gene. This CDR3 is 15 amino acids long. Trimming cost V 6 bases and J 6 bases; bases outside gene matches: 10. The CDR3 here is CASSAHQGAGQPQHF. In nucleotides, the CDR3 is TGTGCCAGCAGCGCCCACCAGGGGGCGGGTCAGCCCCAGCATTTT.

The chain recombines TRBV19 with TRBJ1-1; TRBD1 matches at 7 bases. CDR1 LNHDA and CDR2 SQIVND come from the germline V gene (reference sequence). CDR3 length: 14 amino acids. The V gene end was trimmed by 5 bases and the J gene end by 0 bases; junction bases not matched to a gene: 3. The CDR3 DNA reads as TGTGCCAGTAGTTCAGGGGGAATGAACACTGAAGCTTTCTTT. As protein: CASSSGGMNTEAFF. The full variable domain, with the rest looked up from reference TRBV19 and TRBJ1-1, is DGGITQSPKYLFRKEGQNVTLSCEQNLNHDAMYWYRQDPGQGLRLIYYSQIVNDFQKGDIAEGYSVSREKKESFPLTVTSAQKNPTAFYLCASSSGGMNTEAFFGQGTRLTVV.

The chain carries TRBV15 and TRBJ1-1, with D hard to call. The V end lost 7 bases, the J end lost 3 bases, and 12 bases lay between the germline ends. The CDR3 is 13 residues long. In germline, CDR1 is LNHNV, CDR2 YYDKDF (reference sequence). In nucleotides, the CDR3 is TGTGCCACCACTGTCCAGCGGGACACTGAAGCTTTCTTT. Translated: CATTVQRDTEAFF. The full variable domain, its missing parts supplied by reference TRBV15 and TRBJ1-1, is DAMVIQNPRYQVTQFGKPVTLSCSQTLNHNVMYWYQQKSSQAPKLLFHYYDKDFNNEADTPDNFQSRRPNTSFCFLDIRSPGLGDTAMYLCATTVQRDTEAFFGQGTRLTVV.

The genes are TRBV15 and TRBJ2-7; 10 nucleotides align to TRBD1. The CDR3 is made up of 14 amino acids. The junction had 0 bases not matched to a gene; V was cut back by 1 base and J by 3 bases. The germline gives CDR1 LNHNV, CDR2 YYDKDF (reference sequence). CDR3 sequence reads: CATSRGTGGYEQYF. CDR3 DNA sequence: TGTGCCACCAGCAGAGGGACAGGGGGCTACGAGCAGTACTTC.

The chain couples TRBV5-1 to TRBJ1-1; possibly TRBD1 for D (5 bases). V was cut by 9 bases and J by 5 bases, with 23 bases left in between. CDR1 and CDR2 from the germline V gene are SGHRS and YFSETQ. This CDR3 has 15 residues. The CDR3 loop reads CATTPGRGPRTEAFF. CDR3 DNA: TGCGCCACAACCCCGGGGAGGGGACCTAGAACTGAAGCTTTCTTT.

The genes are TRBV29-1 and TRBJ1-2, with D maybe TRBD1 (5 bases). V was trimmed by 2 bases and J by 4 bases, leaving 14 bases between them. The CDR3 totals 14 residues. The germline CDR1 and CDR2 sequences are SQVTM and ANQGSEA. The CDR3 nucleotides are TGCAGCGTTGAAAAAGGGGCCTTAGGCTATGGCTACACCTTC. It is translated as CSVEKGALGYGYTF.

The rearrangement links TRBV7-9 to TRBJ2-3; a weak D match, TRBD1 (6 bases). Germline V gene lookup returns CDR1 SEHNR and CDR2 FQNEAQ (reference sequence). CDR3 length: 15 amino acids. V shed 2 bases and J shed 4 bases, with 13 bases lying between them. This CDR3 is CASSLWQGRSDTQYF. CDR3 DNA sequence: TGTGCCAGCAGCTTATGGCAGGGGCGGTCAGATACGCAGTATTTT.